These 11 T cell receptor beta chains were sequenced from one sample in a study of cytomegalovirus exposure and HLA in healthy donors. 13 Jbeta primers and 60 Vbeta primers were used for the PCR. Some clones are missing from TCRdb's copy, which holds only in-frame ones; the method was immunoSEQ multiplex PCR. Of under 200,000 clones in the sample, 80% were seen once. Material: PBMCs. These receptors came from a woman aged 50 to 60 in good health and CMV-seropositive.

The chain couples TRBV27 to TRBJ1-5; unclear D gene. The V and J ends lost 7 bases and 3 bases respectively, with 10 bases between them. The germline V gene encodes CDR1 MNHEY and CDR2 SMNVEV (reference sequence). The CDR3 has 13 amino acids. For the CDR3, the DNA is TGTGCCAGCATCCTCCCCCCCAATCAGCCCCAGCATTTT. Its protein product is CASILPPNQPQHF.

The chain uses TRBV11-1 and TRBJ2-4, with D tentatively TRBD2 (5 bases). Germline loops: CDR1 SGHAT, CDR2 FQDESV (reference sequence). The V and J ends lost 3 bases and 9 bases respectively, with 15 bases between them. The CDR3 has 14 residues. The CDR3 DNA reads TGTGCCAGCAGCTTTAGACGGGGTGGTAGCATTCAGTACTTC. Translated, it gives CASSFRRGGSIQYF.

This clone was seen a few times. The chain recombines TRBV5-1 with TRBJ2-7, with a weak D call TRBD1 (6 bases). This CDR3 is 13 amino acids long. V lost 1 base and J 4 bases, leaving 9 bases between the germline ends. CDR1 and CDR2 (germline): SGHRS, YFSETQ. The CDR3 nucleotides are TGCGCCAGCAGCTTGACAGGGATATACGAGCAGTACTTC. Its protein product is CASSLTGIYEQYF.

This chain joins TRBV11-2 and TRBJ2-7, with D unresolved. The germline V gene encodes CDR1 SGHAT and CDR2 FQNNGV. The length of the CDR3 is 13 residues. Trimming pared 0 bases from V and 3 bases from J, leaving 6 bases between. CDR3 residues: CASSLEVSYEQYF. The CDR3 DNA sequence: TGTGCCAGCAGCTTAGAGGTCAGCTACGAGCAGTACTTC.

This sequence joins TRBV7-9 and TRBJ2-7, with 9 bases that match TRBD2. From germline, CDR1 is SEHNR and CDR2 FQNEAQ (reference sequence). The trim removed 1 base at V and 6 bases at J, leaving 7 bases unmatched. CDR3 length equals 15 residues. CDR3: CASSLVPSGTSEQYF. The CDR3 DNA reads TGTGCCAGCAGCTTAGTTCCTAGCGGGACCTCCGAGCAGTACTTC.

This chain links TRBV9 with TRBJ1-5, with D possibly being TRBD1 (6 bases). The V end lost 10 bases, the J end lost 5 bases, and 25 bases lay between the germline ends. From germline, CDR1 is SGDLS and CDR2 YYNGEE. The CDR3 is 16 amino acids. The CDR3 nucleotides read TGTGCCTCACATCGACTTCGGCACAGGGCTCATCAGCCCCAGCATTTT. Protein product: CASHRLRHRAHQPQHF.

This rearrangement joins TRBV11-1 to TRBJ2-1; D is ambiguous. Trimming took 1 base from V and 3 from J, leaving 13 bases between them. CDR3 length equals 16 residues. CDR1 is SGHAT and CDR2 is FQDESV in the germline V gene (reference sequence). The CDR3 loop reads CASSLGVEAVYNEQFF. CDR3 bases: TGTGCCAGCAGCTTAGGGGTTGAGGCGGTCTACAATGAGCAGTTCTTC.

This chain's CDR3 is CASRPDRTSGNTIYF. CDR3 sequence (DNA): TGCGCCAGCAGACCGGACAGGACCTCTGGAAACACCATATATTTT. The chain is built from TRBV4-1 and TRBJ1-3; 7 bases align to TRBD1. The V gene end was trimmed by 6 bases and the J gene end by 0 bases; junction bases not matched to a gene: 5. The CDR3 length is 15 residues. CDR1 MGHRA and CDR2 YSYEKL come from the germline V gene.

This clone has only a few counts. The chain combines TRBV30 with TRBJ2-5; tentatively, D is TRBD2 (7 bases). This CDR3 region has 13 residues. The V end was cut by 2 bases, the J end by 4 bases, with 11 bases between. Germline values: CDR1 GTSNPN, CDR2 SVGIG (reference sequence). The CDR3 bases are TGTGCCTGGAGTCGGGGGGCGAGAGAGACCCAGTACTTC. Protein product: CAWSRGARETQYF.

This chain uses TRBV27 with TRBJ2-2; 8 nucleotides match TRBD1. The CDR3 covers 15 residues. The V and J ends lost 4 bases and 1 base, in that order; junction bases with no gene match: 2. Germline-derived CDR1 and CDR2 are MNHEY and SMNVEV (reference sequence). The CDR3 nucleotides read TGTGCCAGCAGTTATGGGACAGGGAACACCGGGGAGCTGTTTTTT. This translates into CASSYGTGNTGELFF.

The chain uses TRBV30 and TRBJ2-1; 9 bases line up with TRBD2. In germline, CDR1 is GTSNPN, CDR2 SVGIG (reference sequence). Unmatched junction bases numbered 20, after V lost 3 bases and J lost 5 bases. This CDR3 has 19 residues. The CDR3 nucleotides are TGTGCCTGGAGAGACCCCGGGACTAGCCGAATACCCTCTGACAATGAGCAGTTCTTC. Protein product: CAWRDPGTSRIPSDNEQFF.